The 8 T cell receptor beta chains below were found in one sample sequenced in a study of blood T cell repertoires in COVID-19. Profiling relied on immunoSEQ multiplex PCR, and the TCRdb table lists in-frame clones only, not all of them. The sample lists 85,000 to 100,000 clones, around 82% seen once, with roughly 8.2% in the top ten. Material for sequencing was peripheral blood. The receptors shown here come from a man aged 50-60 years who had recovered from COVID-19.

The chain carries TRBV14 and TRBJ2-1, with D perhaps TRBD2 (5 bases). CDR1 and CDR2 (germline): SGHDN, FVKESK. Trimming left V 0 bases short and J 7 bases short, with 16 bases between. This CDR3 contains 16 residues. CDR3 sequence: CASSQDKRLAKNEQFF. CDR3 coding DNA: TGTGCCAGCAGCCAAGACAAAAGGCTAGCCAAGAATGAGCAGTTCTTC.

This chain joins TRBV28 and TRBJ2-7; TRBD1 aligns across 9 bases. The junction had 11 bases not matched to a gene; V was cut back by 6 bases and J by 5 bases. The CDR3 sequence is 15 residues long. Germline V gives CDR1 MDHEN, CDR2 SYDVKM. CDR3 in DNA: TGTGCCAGCAGCTCATCCGGGACAGGGAACAACGAGCAGTACTTC. Amino acids: CASSSSGTGNNEQYF. The full variable domain, completed using reference TRBV28 and TRBJ2-7, is DVKVTQSSRYLVKRTGEKVFLECVQDMDHENMFWYRQDPGLGLRLIYFSYDVKMKEKGDIPEGYSVSREKKERFSLILESASTNQTSMYLCASSSSGTGNNEQYFGPGTRLTVT.

The chain employs TRBV6-5 and TRBJ2-1; D perhaps matches TRBD1 (6 bases). The CDR3 spans 15 residues. Trimming shortened V by 6 bases and J by 0 bases, and 12 bases separated the two germline ends. Per the germline V gene, CDR1 is MNHEY and CDR2 is SVGAGI. The CDR3 region has the DNA TGTGCCAGCAGCCCGGGACATAACTCCTACAATGAGCAGTTCTTC. This sequence encodes CASSPGHNSYNEQFF.

J is TRBJ2-7 and V is TRBV7-9, with 7 bases matching TRBD1. This CDR3 is built from 15 residues. The V gene's germline CDR1 is SEHNR and CDR2 FQNEAQ (reference sequence). The V and J ends lost 5 bases and 3 bases, in that order; junction bases with no gene match: 10. The CDR3 DNA reads TGTGCCAGCAGCCGTGACAGGGCTCGTTTCTACGAGCAGTACTTC. The encoded protein is CASSRDRARFYEQYF.

This clone was detected a few times. The V gene is TRBV2, the J gene TRBJ2-3; a weak D match, TRBD2 (5 bases). V shed 2 bases and J shed 5 bases, with 17 bases lying between them. The CDR3 runs 16 residues. The germline V gene has CDR1 SNHLY and CDR2 FYNNEI. CDR3 sequence: CASSEQGTSRGDTQYF. The DNA for the CDR3 is TGTGCCAGCAGTGAACAAGGTACTAGTAGAGGAGATACGCAGTATTTT.

The V gene is TRBV12-5, the J gene TRBJ1-3; D is uncertain. Germline CDR1 LGHNT, CDR2 FRNRAP. The ends were cut back, 4 bases at V and 4 bases at J, with 2 bases in the middle. The CDR3 is made up of 11 amino acids. CDR3 DNA: TGTGCTAGTGGTTCAGGAAACACCATATATTTT. Translation: CASGSGNTIYF.

V and J are TRBV6-5 and TRBJ1-2; 8 bases match TRBD1. In germline, CDR1 is MNHEY, CDR2 SVGAGI. There are 13 residues in the CDR3. V shed 8 bases and J 8 bases; nucleotides not matched to a gene: 10. The CDR3 loop reads CASQWTGILGYTF. DNA of the CDR3: TGTGCCAGCCAGTGGACAGGGATCCTCGGCTACACCTTC.

V gene TRBV6-5 combines with J gene TRBJ1-5; D is unresolved. Germline V lookup: CDR1 MNHEY, CDR2 SVGAGI. This CDR3 comprises 14 residues. Between the trimmed V and J ends, which lost 7 bases and 2 bases, there was a span of 12 bases. The CDR3 reads CASNLSEGNQPQHF. Here the CDR3 DNA reads TGTGCCAGCAACCTTAGCGAGGGCAATCAGCCCCAGCATTTT.